A selection of T cell receptor beta chains follows, all from one sample in a study of T cells after yellow fever vaccination. One entry per CDR3 protein, called by TCRdb with MiXCR from the 5' RACE reads. The table shows approximately 130,000 distinct CDR3 sequences, with 13% to 15% occurring only once. The sequencing used CD8+ T cells sorted from PBMCs, collected 5 days after the yellow fever booster vaccination. The source is a man younger than 35 who received the YFV17D yellow fever vaccine. CDR3s include the opening cysteine and the closing phenylalanine or tryptophan. The order of the fields is CDR3 protein, CDR3 DNA, J gene, V gene, D gene, clone size, CDR3 length. A D gene is named only where the DNA matches it firmly. For some rows the clone size is stated as once, few or many, or as a class when expanded; others skip it.

CASRAPISNQPQHF | TGTGCCAGCAGGGCCCCAATTAGCAATCAGCCCCAGCATTTT | TRBJ1-5 | TRBV2 | . | . | 14
CASSFVQIRQETQYF | TGTGCCAGCAGTTTCGTACAGATTCGGCAAGAGACCCAGTACTTC | TRBJ2-5 | TRBV28 | . | few | 15
CASSLTGGGGEKLFF | TGTGCCAGCAGTCTAACAGGGGGAGGAGGTGAAAAACTGTTTTTT | TRBJ1-4 | TRBV7-3 | TRBD1 | . | 15
CASSSWTSGVGDTQYF | TGCGCCAGCAGCTCGTGGACTAGCGGGGTTGGGGATACGCAGTATTTT | TRBJ2-3 | TRBV5-1 | TRBD2 | . | 16
CASSLAGGWFTGELFF | TGTGCCAGCAGCTTGGCGGGTGGATGGTTCACCGGGGAGCTGTTTTTT | TRBJ2-2 | TRBV7-9 | . | . | 16
CASSYLGGETQYF | TGTGCCAGCAGTTACTTGGGCGGCGAGACCCAGTACTTC | TRBJ2-5 | TRBV6-5 | . | few | 13
CASSPNPGVNEQYF | TGTGCCAGCAGCCCGAATCCGGGGGTAAACGAGCAGTACTTC | TRBJ2-7 | TRBV3-1 | . | . | 14
CASSLQPGLAGRTGELFF | TGTGCCAGCAGCTTACAACCCGGGCTAGCGGGGCGCACCGGGGAGCTGTTTTTT | TRBJ2-2 | TRBV7-3 | TRBD2 | . | 18
CASSQELAESYNEQFF | TGCGCCAGCAGCCAAGAACTAGCGGAATCCTACAATGAGCAGTTCTTC | TRBJ2-1 | TRBV4-3 | TRBD2 | many | 16
CASSQEQVRNEQFF | TGCGCCAGCAGCCAAGAACAGGTGCGGAATGAGCAGTTCTTC | TRBJ2-1 | TRBV4-3 | . | . | 14
CASASTGFSGNTIYF | TGTGCCAGCGCCTCTACAGGGTTCTCTGGAAACACCATATATTTT | TRBJ1-3 | TRBV7-9 | . | . | 15
CASSPAGTGRETQYF | TGTGCCAGCAGCCCGGCCGGGACAGGGCGAGAGACCCAGTACTTC | TRBJ2-5 | TRBV11-2 | TRBD1 | few | 15
CASSQGGGVTDTQYF | TGCGCCAGCAGCCAGGGCGGGGGAGTAACAGATACGCAGTATTTT | TRBJ2-3 | TRBV4-1 | TRBD2 | few | 15
CASSFGRGIGGELFF | TGTGCCAGCAGCTTCGGGAGGGGTATTGGCGGGGAGCTGTTTTTT | TRBJ2-2 | TRBV7-8 | TRBD2 | few | 15
CASSQEGERDTQYF | TGTGCCAGCAGCCAAGAAGGGGAGAGAGATACGCAGTATTTT | TRBJ2-3 | TRBV4-2 | . | many | 14
CASTEVGSNQPQHF | TGTGCCAGCACCGAGGTGGGGAGCAATCAGCCCCAGCATTTT | TRBJ1-5 | TRBV2 | . | few | 14
CASSLDINQPQHF | TGTGCCAGCAGCCTGGACATCAATCAGCCCCAGCATTTT | TRBJ1-5 | TRBV9 | . | few | 13
CASSSIRDLEPKQYF | TGTGCCAGCAGTTCAATCCGGGACCTAGAACCAAAGCAGTATTTT | TRBJ2-3 | TRBV12-3/TRBV12-4 | . | . | 15
CASSYVTGAPGELFF | TGTGCCAGCAGTTACGTAACAGGAGCCCCCGGGGAGCTGTTTTTT | TRBJ2-2 | TRBV6-5 | . | . | 15
CASSQDFGRGLGNTIYF | TGTGCCAGCAGCCAAGATTTCGGCAGGGGGTTGGGAAACACCATATATTTT | TRBJ1-3 | TRBV14 | TRBD1 | . | 17
CASSQVGQGSLIPTNEKLFF | TGTGCCAGCAGCCAAGTCGGGCAGGGGAGCCTCATACCAACTAATGAAAAACTGTTTTTT | TRBJ1-4 | TRBV4-2 | . | few | 20
CASRGTPSGNTIYF | TGTGCCAGCAGGGGGACACCCTCTGGAAACACCATATATTTT | TRBJ1-3 | TRBV28 | . | . | 14
CSARAGSGNTIYF | TGCAGTGCTAGAGCCGGCTCTGGAAACACCATATATTTT | TRBJ1-3 | TRBV20-1 | . | . | 13
CATSRDHGGYTDTQYF | TGTGCCACCAGCAGAGATCACGGGGGGTACACAGATACGCAGTATTTT | TRBJ2-3 | TRBV15 | TRBD2 | few | 16
CASSHPAPSYNEQFF | TGTGCCAGCAGCCACCCTGCACCCTCCTACAATGAGCAGTTCTTC | TRBJ2-1 | TRBV11-2 | . | . | 15
CASSPSGGGNIQYF | TGTGCCAGCAGCCCTAGCGGGGGGGGAAACATTCAGTACTTC | TRBJ2-4 | TRBV12-3/TRBV12-4 | TRBD2 | few | 14
CASSIQGSGANVLTF | TGTGCCAGCAGTATACAGGGGTCTGGGGCCAACGTCCTGACTTTC | TRBJ2-6 | TRBV12-3/TRBV12-4 | TRBD1 | . | 15
CASSQYPPGQGVEQPQHF | TGTGCCAGCAGCCAATATCCTCCCGGACAGGGCGTCGAACAGCCCCAGCATTTT | TRBJ1-5 | TRBV16 | TRBD1 | . | 18
CASSYLQGEETQYF | TGTGCCAGCAGCTACCTGCAGGGAGAAGAGACCCAGTACTTC | TRBJ2-5 | TRBV7-9 | . | . | 14